The clone carrying this T cell receptor beta chain was seen a few times. The antigen is unknown. This record belongs to a study of T-cell memory formation after mild COVID-19. Study-wide results and caveats: A second wave of clones peaked on day 37, and their SARS-CoV-2 specificity went unconfirmed.

TCRdb fed the 5' RACE reads into MiXCR, producing one record per CDR3 protein. The sample gives some 250,000 distinct CDR3 sequences, 9.4% of which show up once; around 23% is in the top ten. Trimming took off 1 base at V and 4 bases at J, with 8 bases between the two ends. The CDR3 totals 14 residues. Germline values: CDR1 MNHEY, CDR2 SMNVEV (reference sequence). The receptor was derived from a man younger than 30 who had mild COVID-19 (a few samples of this study predate the infection). Cell type and time point are not known. The sequencing sample was made of PBMCs or a T cell subset sorted from them (not recorded which). The genes are TRBV27 and TRBJ2-1, with D perhaps given as TRBD1 or TRBD2 (5 bases each). Here the CDR3 reads CASSLLRGYNEQFF. CDR3 DNA: TGTGCCAGCAGTTTATTGAGGGGATACAATGAGCAGTTCTTC.